One sample yielded the 10 T cell receptor beta chains listed below, sequenced in a study of immune heterogeneity within non-small cell lung tumors. Template input, which was bulk tumor genomic DNA, totaled roughly 600 ng per sample. Taken during surgery, several biopsies per primary tumor were spaced as far apart as possible within the tumor mass. Patients with untreated, newly diagnosed non-small cell lung cancer underwent curative surgery. Amplifying TCR beta CDR3 involved multiplex PCR carried out with 32 V and 13 J primers. Each CDR3 protein gets one entry after TCRdb re-called the multiplex PCR reads with MiXCR. Among thousands of distinct CDR3 sequences listed, over 20% were seen once. Specimen: lung tumor tissue. The receptors here all came from a man in his 60s with non-small cell lung cancer.

Ten or more counts support this clonotype. V gene TRBV9 combines with J gene TRBJ2-3, with TRBD1 identical over 9 bases. V trimming: 4 bases; J trimming: 4 bases; junction bases outside the gene matches: 4. CDR1 and CDR2 from the germline V gene are SGDLS and YYNGEE. The CDR3 is 14 residues long. CDR3 in DNA: TGTGCCAGCAGCCTTGACAGGGGGGCAGATACGCAGTATTTT. Its translation: CASSLDRGADTQYF.

This clonotype was counted many times. V gene TRBV7-9 combines with J gene TRBJ2-6; TRBD2 might be the D (6 bases). The CDR3 covers 16 residues. Germline V CDR1 and CDR2: SEHNR, FQNEAQ (reference sequence). Trimming cost V 4 bases and J 4 bases, with 14 bases left between them. CDR3 coding DNA: TGTGCCAGCAGCTATCGCGGGGCTGACGGGGCCAACGTCCTGACTTTC. As protein: CASSYRGADGANVLTF.

With regard to this clonotype: One base away lies a much larger clone, so this may be a sequencing read error. The chain carries TRBV19 and TRBJ2-2, with TRBD1 matching over 8 bases. The CDR3 covers 14 residues. Germline V gives CDR1 LNHDA, CDR2 SQIVND (reference sequence). For the CDR3, the DNA is TGTGCCAGTAGAAAAGACAGGGGTCCCGGGGAGCCGTTTTTT. As protein: CASRKDRGPGEPFF.

The V call is TRBV20-1, the J call TRBJ2-1; weak D call: TRBD2 (6 bases). CDR1 is DFQATT and CDR2 is SNEGSKA in the germline V gene (reference sequence). V lost 2 bases and J lost 6, with 20 bases in between. The CDR3 extends over 16 amino acids. The CDR3 spells CSARTLQEGLFNEQFF. Written as DNA, the CDR3 is TGCAGTGCTAGAACCCTCCAGGAGGGCCTTTTCAATGAGCAGTTCTTC.

Relative to its sample, this clonotype is medium-sized. CDR3 amino acids: CASSRETGGYTEAFF. For the CDR3, the DNA is TGTGCCAGCAGTCGGGAGACAGGGGGCTACACTGAAGCTTTCTTT. The chain couples TRBV28 to TRBJ1-1; TRBD1 matches 10 bases. Germline V gene lookup returns CDR1 MDHEN and CDR2 SYDVKM. Unmatched junction bases numbered 6, after V lost 5 bases and J lost 3 bases. The CDR3 is made up of 15 amino acids.

This clonotype is medium-sized (0.01 to 0.1%) by share. This sequence joins TRBV6-1 and TRBJ2-1; TRBD2 agrees at 12 bases. The CDR3 totals 16 residues. J was trimmed by 2 bases and V by 4 bases; bases with no gene match: 3. CDR1 is MNHNS and CDR2 is SASEGT in the germline V gene. The CDR3 nucleotides are TGTGCCAGCAGTGCCCGACTAGCGGGAGCCTACAATGAGCAGTTCTTC. Translation gives CASSARLAGAYNEQFF.

This chain links TRBV30 with TRBJ2-1; TRBD1 matches 9 bases. The J segment lost 4 bases and the V segment lost 5 bases, leaving 6 bases of the junction unmatched. The CDR3 spans 14 residues. Germline values: CDR1 GTSNPN, CDR2 SVGIG (reference sequence). CDR3 sequence reads: CAWATGGGYNEQFF. CDR3 in DNA: TGTGCCTGGGCCACAGGGGGCGGTTACAATGAGCAGTTCTTC.

This clonotype is classed as medium-sized (0.01 to 0.1%). This chain joins TRBV11-2 and TRBJ2-2; D call uncertain. Trimming shortened V by 10 bases and J by 0 bases, and 12 bases separated the two germline ends. The CDR3 runs to 14 residues. CDR1 SGHAT and CDR2 FQNNGV come from the germline V gene. The CDR3 protein is CATPPKSNTGELFF. The CDR3 DNA follows: TGTGCCACCCCCCCGAAGTCGAACACCGGGGAGCTGTTTTTT.

This clonotype was picked up a small number of times. The chain is built from TRBV29-1 and TRBJ2-3, with D unresolved. The CDR3 is 12 amino acids. The ends were cut back, 3 bases at V and 3 bases at J, with 7 bases in the middle. Germline CDR1 and CDR2: SQVTM and ANQGSEA. The CDR3 DNA follows: TGCAGCGTTGATTACGGAACAGATACGCAGTATTTT. It encodes CSVDYGTDTQYF.

The table lists this clonotype with many counts. The V and J genes are TRBV13 and TRBJ2-1; D tentatively reads TRBD1 or TRBD2 (6 bases each). Germline V gives CDR1 PRHDT, CDR2 FYEKMQ (reference sequence). V lost 4 bases and J lost 4, with 20 bases in between. The CDR3 runs to 17 residues. Here the CDR3 DNA reads TGTGCCAGCAGCTCCGGCTTGGGTTTAGGGGGGTACAATGAGCAGTTCTTC. Translation gives CASSSGLGLGGYNEQFF.